This T cell receptor (beta chain) comes out of a study of blood T cell repertoires in COVID-19. Study background: COVID-19 samples collected from the United States, Italy and Spain covered acute and convalescent phases. The cDNA or gDNA used as material had been derived from T cells, B-cell-depleted T cells, or PBMCs.

In the original workflow: Reference gene primer amplification in the assay estimated nucleated cell counts. Data came from immunoSEQ multiplex PCR; TCRdb stores just in-frame clones and leaves some out. V, J and clone size derive from that table, while D and trimming were established from the DNA sequence. The data hold about 280,000 clones, with 85% to 90% observed a single time. The V segment lost 0 bases and the J segment 3 bases; nucleotides outside the gene matches: 6. CDR3 length: 17 residues. The V gene's germline CDR1 is SGHVS and CDR2 FNYEAQ. The TCR sequence derives from a human donor in a cohort sampled during active COVID-19. The V call is TRBV7-6, the J call TRBJ2-7; the match to TRBD2 covers 12 bases. The sequencing input was peripheral blood. In DNA form, the CDR3 reads TGTGCCAGCAGCTTAGCCCAGACTAGCGGGAGCGGCTACGAGCAGTACTTC. Translated: CASSLAQTSGSGYEQYF.